This T cell receptor (beta chain) appears in the sequencing data of a study of beta chain features in type 1 diabetes. Study context: Across the samples, about 100 million sorted cells were examined in total.

Study-wide results and caveats: Insertions at VDJ junctions were less frequent in type 1 diabetes patients. These patients also deleted more nucleotides at the same junctions.

V was cut by 5 bases and J by 2 bases, with 20 bases left in between. Germline V gene sequence: CDR1 SGHVS, CDR2 FQNEAQ. The CDR3 runs 17 residues. Investigators reverse transcribed all isolated RNA, so they sequenced expressed TCRB transcripts. This table comes from immunoSEQ multiplex PCR, and its TCRdb copy is limited to in-frame clones, with some not included. The data hold 810,000 or so clones, with 17% observed a single time. Sorting that relied on CD45RO/CCR7/CD25/CD127/CD95/CD27 yielded CD4+ naive, central memory, regulatory and stem cell-like memory cells. To note about this clone: Its antigen remains unknown.

The sample taken for sequencing was naive CD4+ T cells from blood. The V and J genes are TRBV7-8 and TRBJ2-3; TRBD2 might be the D (5 bases). The source of this sequence is a woman aged 18-35 years in good health. DNA for the CDR3: TGTGCCAGCAGCACGAAGTTCAAGGCGGGCTTCACAGATACGCAGTATTTT. As protein: CASSTKFKAGFTDTQYF.